Listed here is a single TCR beta chain. This clone was seen a single time. Its cognate antigen has yet to be identified. Base qualities are not recorded, but no much larger clone differs from it by a single base. Per the germline V gene, LGHNA is the CDR1 and YSLEER is the CDR2. The V end gives up 0 bases and the J end 4 bases, leaving 9 bases in the junction not matched to a gene. Including cysteine and phenylalanine, the CDR3 has 17 amino acids. The entry retains the CDR3 DNA only, 51 bases that are in frame from base 1. This entry is derived from a study of T cell responses to AZD1222 COVID-19 vaccine (dated by TCRdb to about 2021). In the study overall: AZD1222 recipients given second doses at about 4 weeks or at about 12 weeks were pooled, since spike-specific TCR depth and breadth were not found to differ between the two schedules. TCR sequencing was performed for roughly 250 trial participants, of whom 200 to 220 were given two doses of AZD1222 and around 26 were given two doses of MenACWY control vaccine. Trial participants were enrolled by age into 18-55, 56-69 and 70-plus year subgroups, with about 150, 27 and 61 TCR-sequenced participants respectively. Overall study outcomes, separate from this receptor: Participants were mostly white British, with more females than males. The authors suggested clonal diversity may have been underestimated. CD4 TCRs associated with the vaccine covered the entire spike protein, and the dominant responses were in regions 160-218 and 743-854. Nearly half of unique spike-specific TCRs reportedly recognized epitopes outside regions mutated in the B.1.351 and B.1.1.7 variants. In the small 56-69-year group, the increase in depth fell short of significance, most likely because of low power. After two AZD1222 doses, spike-specific TCR breadth and depth were significantly higher than at day 0 and than in MenACWY recipients. No day 14 peak-response samples were available, so repertoires were characterized only after the peak T cell response. Only six or seven AZD1222 recipients were SARS-CoV-2 seropositive at baseline, limiting conclusions about previously exposed vaccinees.

The CDR3 regions of human TCRbeta chains were analyzed by immunosequencing. Per the authors' processing: TCRs in the repertoires were matched against a reference library of SARS-CoV-2-specific TCRs that had been generated with the MIRA antigen-specificity platform. Breadth was defined as the fraction of unique TCRs that were SARS-CoV-2-associated, and depth was defined as the fraction of total T cells that were SARS-CoV-2-associated. Using the MIRA data, each spike-specific TCR was mapped to the spike region that the TCR reacts to and placed in a CD4 or CD8 class. Log10-transformed breadth and depth values were compared by one-way ANOVA with Sidak's multiple comparisons tests. In TCRdb, the immuneACCESS table is reduced to in-frame sequences with V and J assigned. These tables do not hold every clone; where another copy was compared, an unresolved V gene accounts for under half, and the others remain unexplained. V and J calls and clone size are as listed in that table; D and trimming were resolved from the DNA. This sample has fewer than 130,000 clones in its table, and just under 95% of those were observed once. The top ten clones comprise around 2% of the sample.

Read against the paper, the sample's time point label means: baseline before first vaccination. Vaccinee samples came from UK trials COV001 and COV002, including a single-blind randomized controlled phase 2/3 trial of AZD1222 (ChAdOx1 nCoV-19) in healthy adults. For TCRbeta chain sequencing, PBMC samples from trial participants were taken at day 0 and at day 28 after the second dose. The chain is made from TRBV4-3 and TRBJ1-5, with 7 bases aligning to TRBD1. The source material was peripheral blood, sampled on day 0 of AZD1222 vaccination. The sequence was obtained from an adult in good health. The CDR3 loop reads CASSQDAKGTVNQPQHF. The nucleotides are TGCGCCAGCAGCCAAGATGCCAAGGGGACAGTAAATCAGCCCCAGCATTTT.